Sequencing of this TCR beta chain was carried out in a study of blood T cell repertoires in COVID-19. About the research overall: The United States, Italy and Spain provided the acute and convalescent COVID-19 samples. From T cells, B-cell-depleted T cells, or PBMCs came the material, which was cDNA or gDNA.

Seattle patients were enrolled while actively infected and followed longitudinally. Methods used by the authors: Estimated nucleated cell counts came from reference gene primer amplification. Here immunoSEQ multiplex PCR was the method, and the copy in TCRdb shows in-frame clones only, minus some. That table gives V, J and clone size, and the DNA gave D and trimming. The sample yields over 150,000 clones, 94% seen once. From germline, CDR1 is SGHRS and CDR2 YFSETQ. Losses at the gene ends were 0 bases for V and 10 bases for J; bases not matched to a gene: 11. The CDR3 has 16 amino acids. The source material was peripheral blood. The chain couples TRBV5-1 to TRBJ2-1; 9 bases are a match to TRBD2. This clonotype was sampled from a man aged 25 to 45 with COVID-19, enrolled during active disease. The CDR3 loop is CASSLGRSGGLGEQFF. In DNA form, the CDR3 reads TGCGCCAGCAGCTTGGGGAGGAGCGGGGGGCTTGGCGAGCAGTTCTTC.